The 32 T cell receptor beta chains below all came from one sample that was sequenced in a study of CD8+ T cells in alopecia areata. The treatment was: oral pan-JAK inhibitor, 5-10 mg twice daily. The sequencing template was cDNA reverse transcribed from extracted RNA. Sequenced by immunoSEQ multiplex PCR; TCRdb stores in-frame clones only, minus some. The table shows roughly 100,000 clones, with more than 75% occurring only once. The sequencing here drew on CD8+ T cells sorted from blood, taken at approximately week 30, from a patient treated with tofacitinib. These receptors were collected from a human donor with alopecia areata.

This chain connects TRBV7-6 to TRBJ1-4; D unresolved. The germline gives CDR1 SGHVS, CDR2 FNYEAQ. CDR3 length equals 16 residues. V was trimmed by 5 bases and J by 8 bases, leaving 21 bases between them. The CDR3 region is CASSLTVSAGVEKLFF. The CDR3 nucleotides read TGTGCCAGCAGCCTCACTGTCAGCGCCGGGGTCGAAAAACTGTTTTTT.

The rearrangement links TRBV7-9 to TRBJ2-7; D not certain. The CDR3 contains 13 residues. The germline V and J ends were trimmed by 4 bases and 6 bases, with 13 bases remaining between them. The germline gives CDR1 SEHNR, CDR2 FQNEAQ (reference sequence). The CDR3 loop reads CASSSILGREQYF. CDR3 sequence (DNA): TGTGCCAGCAGCTCCATCCTAGGGCGCGAGCAGTACTTC.

V and J are TRBV6-5 and TRBJ2-3; 7 nucleotides align to TRBD2. Germline values: CDR1 MNHEY, CDR2 SVGAGI. This CDR3 is 15 amino acids long. V was clipped by 7 bases and J by 2 bases; unmatched bases: 9. The chain's CDR3 is CASIAWEGSTDTQYF. As DNA, the CDR3 is TGTGCCAGCATCGCCTGGGAGGGGTCCACAGATACGCAGTATTTT.

A word on this clone: Sequence at one end of the junction differs from germline and may be a read error. The chain has TRBV9 and TRBJ2-7; perhaps TRBD2 as D (6 bases). This CDR3 has 13 residues. Looked up from germline, CDR1 is SGDLS and CDR2 is YYNGEE. CDR3 bases: TGTGCCAACAGCGCGTATGGGGGGACCGAGCAGTACTTC. It encodes CANSAYGGTEQYF.

V and J are TRBV14 and TRBJ2-1, with 8 bases identical to TRBD2. V lost 4 bases, J lost 4 bases, and 6 bases stayed unmatched. Germline CDR1 SGHDN, CDR2 FVKESK. This CDR3 region has 15 residues. CDR3 DNA: TGTGCCAGCAGCCGGCAGCGGGAGATATACAATGAGCAGTTCTTC. Translated, it gives CASSRQREIYNEQFF.

The chain couples TRBV18 to TRBJ1-2, with D maybe TRBD1 (6 bases). Germline values: CDR1 KGHSH, CDR2 LQKENI. The CDR3 is made up of 16 amino acids. V gave up 0 bases and J gave up 2 bases, with 13 bases separating them. The CDR3 region has the DNA TGTGCCAGCTCACCACCGGGGGCTCATGGGAACTATGGCTACACCTTC. It specifies CASSPPGAHGNYGYTF.

This clone was detected only a few times. J is TRBJ2-5 and V is TRBV6-5; TRBD2 is a possible D gene (5 bases). The germline CDR1 and CDR2 sequences are MNHEY and SVGAGI. The V gene lost 5 bases and the J gene lost 9 bases, with 19 bases spanning the gap. The CDR3 has 14 amino acids. The CDR3 protein is CASSRAQRSKSQYF. For the CDR3, the DNA is TGTGCCAGCAGTCGGGCTCAGCGGAGTAAATCCCAGTACTTC.

The chain employs TRBV7-8 and TRBJ2-3; 8 bases fit TRBD2. Germline loops: CDR1 SGHVS, CDR2 FQNEAQ. The CDR3 has 15 residues. V was clipped by 2 bases and J by 2 bases; unmatched bases: 3. The CDR3 reads CASSLIAGFTDTQYF. CDR3 DNA sequence: TGTGCCAGCAGCTTAATAGCGGGGTTCACAGATACGCAGTATTTT.

The chain is built from TRBV27 and TRBJ2-7, with 9 bases fitting TRBD1. The CDR3 is made up of 13 amino acids. Germline CDR1 reads MNHEY; CDR2 reads SMNVEV (reference sequence). Trimming at V came to 9 bases and at J to 0 bases, leaving 3 bases not matched to a gene. CDR3 loop: CASQGQGSYEQYF. The CDR3 coding sequence is TGTGCCAGTCAGGGACAGGGCTCCTACGAGCAGTACTTC.

This clone was counted a single time. The CDR3 is CASSPWFSGVTPYEQYF. The CDR3 region has the DNA TGTGCCAGCAGCCCATGGTTTTCGGGAGTGACACCCTACGAGCAGTACTTC. The chain is built from TRBV28 and TRBJ2-7; D possibly corresponds to TRBD2 (6 bases). With 6 bases removed from V and 2 bases from J, the gap between germline ends came to 23 bases. Germline values: CDR1 MDHEN, CDR2 SYDVKM. The CDR3 sequence is 17 residues long.

This sequence joins TRBV27 and TRBJ2-3, with 8 bases that match TRBD2. Looked up from germline, CDR1 is MNHEY and CDR2 is SMNVEV (reference sequence). The CDR3 totals 13 residues. The ends lost 8 bases at V and 6 bases at J; junction bases unmatched: 7. CDR3 sequence: CASSSGGWDTQYF. In nucleotides, the CDR3 is TGTGCCAGCTCAAGCGGGGGTTGGGATACGCAGTATTTT.

This sequence joins TRBV6-1 and TRBJ2-6; TRBD1 or TRBD2 may be the D gene (5 bases each). Germline V CDR1 and CDR2: MNHNS, SASEGT. V was pared by 2 bases and J by 2 bases, with 13 bases between. The CDR3 sequence is 17 residues long. The CDR3 DNA reads as TGTGCCAGCAGTGAATTGGGGACGCTCCCTGGGGCCAACGTCCTGACTTTC. The encoded protein is CASSELGTLPGANVLTF.

The chain links TRBV7-9 to TRBJ2-3; no clear D. The CDR3 length is 13 residues. Trimming shortened V by 7 bases and J by 1 base, and 9 bases separated the two germline ends. Germline V lookup: CDR1 SEHNR, CDR2 FQNEAQ (reference sequence). CDR3: CASIEVGTDTQYF. Written as DNA, the CDR3 is TGTGCCAGCATAGAGGTGGGCACAGATACGCAGTATTTT.

This chain connects TRBV29-1 to TRBJ2-7; D remains ambiguous. The CDR3 sequence is 13 residues long. The germline V gene encodes CDR1 SQVTM and CDR2 ANQGSEA. V dropped 4 bases and J dropped 4 bases, with 14 bases sitting between them. The CDR3 protein is CSVVPAGFYEQYF. Written as DNA, the CDR3 is TGCAGCGTTGTTCCGGCAGGATTTTACGAGCAGTACTTC.

The genes are TRBV9 and TRBJ2-1, with D possibly being TRBD2 (5 bases). This CDR3 has 15 residues. Germline CDR1 SGDLS, CDR2 YYNGEE. V shed 1 base and J shed 4 bases, with 12 bases lying between them. The CDR3 protein is CASSVNGGIYNEQFF. In DNA form, the CDR3 reads TGTGCCAGCAGCGTAAACGGAGGCATATACAATGAGCAGTTCTTC.

The chain recombines TRBV4-1 with TRBJ2-2; no clear D gene. Trimming shortened V by 5 bases and J by 5 bases, and 12 bases separated the two germline ends. Germline CDR1 reads MGHRA; CDR2 reads YSYEKL. The CDR3 is 14 residues long. CDR3 in DNA: TGCGCCAGCAGCGAGTCTTTTGTAACCGGGGAGCTGTTTTTT. It specifies CASSESFVTGELFF.

The genes are TRBV29-1 and TRBJ2-7; D is unresolved. Germline loops: CDR1 SQVTM, CDR2 ANQGSEA. This CDR3 is 12 amino acids long. The ends were cut back, 6 bases at V and 6 bases at J, with 15 bases in the middle. CDR3 loop: CSVISSPAEQYF. The DNA of the CDR3 is TGCAGCGTAATCTCCTCCCCCGCCGAGCAGTACTTC.

The chain has TRBV6-4 and TRBJ2-1, with D maybe TRBD1 (7 bases). Deletions cut 5 bases from V and 6 bases from J, with 17 bases between. From germline, CDR1 is MRHNA and CDR2 SNTAGT. This CDR3 spans 15 amino acids. CDR3 protein: CASSIAGGFVNEQFF. The CDR3 bases are TGTGCCAGCAGTATCGCAGGGGGGTTCGTCAATGAGCAGTTCTTC.

The chain combines TRBV13 with TRBJ2-3; 9 nucleotides align to TRBD2. V shed 5 bases and J 4 bases; nucleotides not matched to a gene: 4. CDR3 length: 14 amino acids. CDR1 PRHDT and CDR2 FYEKMQ come from the germline V gene (reference sequence). The CDR3 DNA follows: TGTGCCAGCAGCCCCAGCGGGAGGTCAGATACGCAGTATTTT. Its translation: CASSPSGRSDTQYF. Drawing the rest from reference TRBV13 and TRBJ2-3, the complete variable domain is AAGVIQSPRHLIKEKRETATLKCYPIPRHDTVYWYQQGPGQDPQFLISFYEKMQSDKGSIPDRFSAQQFSDYHSELNMSSLELGDSALYFCASSPSGRSDTQYFGPGTRLTVL.

This clone was counted a few times. This chain joins TRBV2 and TRBJ2-3; 7 positions agree with TRBD2. The CDR3 has 14 amino acids. Germline CDR1 reads SNHLY; CDR2 reads FYNNEI. V trimming: 6 bases; J trimming: 3 bases; junction bases outside the gene matches: 6. The CDR3: CASRPGRGTDTQYF. DNA for the CDR3: TGTGCCAGCAGGCCGGGGCGGGGGACAGATACGCAGTATTTT.

The gene calls are TRBV7-6 and TRBJ1-1; D is uncertain. CDR3 length equals 15 residues. The V gene lost 1 base and the J gene lost 0 bases, with 9 bases spanning the gap. The germline V gene encodes CDR1 SGHVS and CDR2 FNYEAQ. This CDR3 is CASSLGFGLNTEAFF. CDR3 coding DNA: TGTGCCAGCAGCTTAGGGTTTGGGTTGAACACTGAAGCTTTCTTT.

The chain carries TRBV27 and TRBJ2-7, with D possibly TRBD2 on 5 matching bases. The CDR3 contains 13 residues. The V end lost 7 bases, the J end lost 7 bases, and 17 bases lay between the germline ends. In germline, CDR1 is MNHEY, CDR2 SMNVEV (reference sequence). The CDR3 bases are TGTGCCAGCAAGTTGAGCCTAGCTCGGGAGCAGTACTTC. Protein sequence: CASKLSLAREQYF.

As regards this clone: Germline and junction disagree at one end, which may indicate a read error. CDR3 protein: CASSLIGGSTIF. The CDR3 DNA is TGTGCCAGCAGCTTGATCGGGGGGTCTACGATCTTC. V and J are TRBV5-4 and TRBJ2-1; TRBD2 aligns across 7 bases. Germline V gene sequence: CDR1 SGHNT, CDR2 YYREEE (reference sequence). The CDR3 loop spans 12 amino acids.

This clone has more than one count but fewer than ten. DNA of the CDR3: TGCAGCGTTGTGAAACGCACTGAAGCTTTCTTT. This encodes CSVVKRTEAFF. This rearrangement joins TRBV29-1 to TRBJ1-1; D not resolved. CDR1 SQVTM and CDR2 ANQGSEA come from the germline V gene. The CDR3 consists of 11 residues. V was trimmed by 4 bases and J by 4 bases, leaving 7 bases between them. The full variable domain, its missing parts supplied by reference TRBV29-1 and TRBJ1-1, is SAVISQKPSRDICQRGTSLTIQCQVDSQVTMMFWYRQQPGQSLTLIATANQGSEATYESGFVIDKFPISRPNLTFSTLTVSNMSPEDSSIYLCSVVKRTEAFFGQGTRLTVV.

The chain recombines TRBV5-4 with TRBJ1-1; tentative D call: TRBD1 (6 bases). Between the trimmed V and J ends, which lost 2 bases and 2 bases, there was a span of 19 bases. Germline V gene sequence: CDR1 SGHNT, CDR2 YYREEE (reference sequence). This CDR3 has 17 residues. DNA for the CDR3: TGTGCCAGCAGCTTTGATTTCTTTGTGGACAGAAACACTGAAGCTTTCTTT. It yields the protein CASSFDFFVDRNTEAFF.

The chain is built from TRBV10-2 and TRBJ1-1; no reliable D call. Germline V lookup: CDR1 WSHSY, CDR2 SAAADI. Trimming pared 3 bases from V and 7 bases from J, leaving 6 bases between. The CDR3 runs to 11 residues. CDR3 DNA sequence: TGCGCCAGCAGTGAATCTTTTGAAGCTTTCTTT. Amino acids: CASSESFEAFF.

The chain couples TRBV15 to TRBJ2-1; possibly TRBD1 for D (5 bases). The CDR3 has 21 amino acids. Trimming pared 3 bases from V and 0 bases from J, leaving 27 bases between. CDR1 is LNHNV, CDR2 YYDKDF, per germline (reference sequence). The CDR3 reads CATSSDAVTSRVKGSYNEQFF. The CDR3 region has the DNA TGTGCCACCAGCAGTGACGCGGTAACGTCCAGGGTAAAAGGCTCCTACAATGAGCAGTTCTTC.

The rearrangement joins TRBV5-1 to TRBJ2-2; D gene uncertain. The CDR3 is made up of 13 amino acids. The germline gives CDR1 SGHRS, CDR2 YFSETQ. The V end lost 0 bases, the J end lost 6 bases, and 6 bases lay between the germline ends. CDR3 DNA sequence: TGCGCCAGCAGCTTGGGCGGTTCCGGGGAGCTGTTTTTT. It specifies CASSLGGSGELFF.

This chain uses TRBV19 with TRBJ2-7; TRBD2 agrees at 11 bases. This CDR3 comprises 16 residues. In germline, CDR1 is LNHDA, CDR2 SQIVND (reference sequence). The V gene end was trimmed by 5 bases and the J gene end by 0 bases; junction bases not matched to a gene: 6. The DNA of the CDR3 is TGTGCCAGTAGTGCCAGTAGCGGGAGGGACTCCTACGAGCAGTACTTC. Its translation: CASSASSGRDSYEQYF.

The chain uses TRBV4-2 and TRBJ2-1; weak D call: TRBD2 (5 bases). Trimming removed 1 base at V and 6 bases at J, with 7 bases between. The CDR3 is made up of 13 amino acids. The V gene's germline CDR1 is LGHNA and CDR2 YNFKEQ. CDR3 region: CASSQVLANEQFF. The CDR3 DNA reads TGTGCCAGCAGCCAAGTCCTAGCCAATGAGCAGTTCTTC.

This clone was seen a few times. The chain combines TRBV5-4 with TRBJ2-5; 9 bases agree with TRBD2. Germline V gene data show CDR1 as SGHNT and CDR2 as YYREEE (reference sequence). The CDR3 covers 18 residues. Trimming at V came to 0 bases and at J to 4 bases, leaving 13 bases not matched to a gene. The CDR3 region is CASSLGSGGRALLETQYF. CDR3 bases: TGTGCCAGCAGCTTGGGTTCCGGCGGGAGGGCCTTATTAGAGACCCAGTACTTC.

The CDR3 protein is CASSEVSGEGNEQFF. CDR3 sequence (DNA): TGCGCCAGCAGTGAGGTCTCGGGAGAAGGGAATGAGCAGTTCTTC. The chain has TRBV10-1 and TRBJ2-1, with a tentative D call TRBD2 (6 bases). Per the germline V gene, CDR1 is WNHNN and CDR2 is SYGVQD (reference sequence). The CDR3 is 15 amino acids. Trimming removed 2 bases from V and 7 bases from J, with 15 bases in between.